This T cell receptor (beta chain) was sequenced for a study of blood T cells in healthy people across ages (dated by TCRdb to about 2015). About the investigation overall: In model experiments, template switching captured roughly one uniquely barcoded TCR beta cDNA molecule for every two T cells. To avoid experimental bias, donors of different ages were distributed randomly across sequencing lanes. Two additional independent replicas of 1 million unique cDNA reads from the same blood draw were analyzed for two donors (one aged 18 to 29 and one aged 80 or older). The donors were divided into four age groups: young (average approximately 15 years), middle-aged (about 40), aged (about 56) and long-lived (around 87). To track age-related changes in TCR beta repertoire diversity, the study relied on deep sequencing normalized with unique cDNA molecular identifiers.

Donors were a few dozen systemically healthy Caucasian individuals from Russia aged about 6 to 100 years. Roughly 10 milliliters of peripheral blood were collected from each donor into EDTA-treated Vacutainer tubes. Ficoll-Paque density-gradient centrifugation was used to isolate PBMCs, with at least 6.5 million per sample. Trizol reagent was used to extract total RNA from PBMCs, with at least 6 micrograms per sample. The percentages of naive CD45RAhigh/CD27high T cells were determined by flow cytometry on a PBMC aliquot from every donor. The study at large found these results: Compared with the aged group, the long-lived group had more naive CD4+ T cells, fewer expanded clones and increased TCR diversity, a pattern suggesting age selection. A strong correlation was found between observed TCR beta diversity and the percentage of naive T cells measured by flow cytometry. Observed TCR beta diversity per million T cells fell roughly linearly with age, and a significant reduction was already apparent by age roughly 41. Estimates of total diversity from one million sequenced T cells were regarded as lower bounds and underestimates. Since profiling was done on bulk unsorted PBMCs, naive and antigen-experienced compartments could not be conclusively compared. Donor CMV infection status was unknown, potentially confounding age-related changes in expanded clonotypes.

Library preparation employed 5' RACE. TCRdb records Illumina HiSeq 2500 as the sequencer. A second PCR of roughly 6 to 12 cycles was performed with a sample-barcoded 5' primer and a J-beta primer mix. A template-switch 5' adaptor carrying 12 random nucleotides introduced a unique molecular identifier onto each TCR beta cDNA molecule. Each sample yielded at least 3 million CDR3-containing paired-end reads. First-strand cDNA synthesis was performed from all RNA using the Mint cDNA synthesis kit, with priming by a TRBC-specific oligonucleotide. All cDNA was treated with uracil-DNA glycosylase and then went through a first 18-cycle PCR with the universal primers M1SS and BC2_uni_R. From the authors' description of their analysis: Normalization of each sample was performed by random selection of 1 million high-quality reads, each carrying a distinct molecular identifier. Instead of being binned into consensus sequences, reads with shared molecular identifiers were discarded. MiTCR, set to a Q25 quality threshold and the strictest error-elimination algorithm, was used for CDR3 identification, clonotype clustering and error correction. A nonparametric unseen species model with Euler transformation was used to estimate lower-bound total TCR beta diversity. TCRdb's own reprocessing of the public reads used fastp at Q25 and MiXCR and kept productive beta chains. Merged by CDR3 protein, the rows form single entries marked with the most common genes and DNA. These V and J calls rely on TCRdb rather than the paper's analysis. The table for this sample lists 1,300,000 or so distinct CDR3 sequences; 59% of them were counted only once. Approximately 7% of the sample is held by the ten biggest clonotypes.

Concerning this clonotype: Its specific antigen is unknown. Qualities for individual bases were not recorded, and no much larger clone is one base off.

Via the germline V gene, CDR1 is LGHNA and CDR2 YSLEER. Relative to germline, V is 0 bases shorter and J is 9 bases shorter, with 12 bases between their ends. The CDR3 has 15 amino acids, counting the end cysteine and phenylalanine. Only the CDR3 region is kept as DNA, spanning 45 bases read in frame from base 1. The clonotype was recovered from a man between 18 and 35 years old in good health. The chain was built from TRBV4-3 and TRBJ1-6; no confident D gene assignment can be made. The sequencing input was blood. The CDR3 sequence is CASSQDDQAISPLHF. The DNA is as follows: TGCGCCAGCAGCCAAGATGATCAGGCGATTTCACCCCTCCACTTT.